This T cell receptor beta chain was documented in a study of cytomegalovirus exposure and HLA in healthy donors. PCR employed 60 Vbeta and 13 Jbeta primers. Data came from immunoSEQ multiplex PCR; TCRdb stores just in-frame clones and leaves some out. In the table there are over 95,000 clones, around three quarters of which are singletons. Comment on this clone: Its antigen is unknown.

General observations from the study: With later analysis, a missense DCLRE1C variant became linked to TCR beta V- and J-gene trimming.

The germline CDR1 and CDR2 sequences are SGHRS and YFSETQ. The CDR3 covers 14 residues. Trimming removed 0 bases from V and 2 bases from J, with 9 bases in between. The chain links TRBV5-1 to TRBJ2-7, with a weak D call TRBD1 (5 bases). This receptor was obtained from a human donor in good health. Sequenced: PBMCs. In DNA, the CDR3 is TGCGCCAGCAGCTTGGCAACAGGAGCCTACGAGCAGTACTTC. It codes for CASSLATGAYEQYF.